The 14 T cell receptor beta chains below come from one sample, sequenced in a study of cytomegalovirus exposure and HLA in healthy donors. PCR involved 60 Vbeta and 13 Jbeta primers. The method was immunoSEQ multiplex PCR; TCRdb's version includes in-frame clones alone and lacks a portion of them. The sample holds hundreds of thousands of clones, about 66% seen once. The specimen sequenced was PBMCs. Receptor source: a female donor in good health and CMV-seronegative.

This chain links TRBV10-3 with TRBJ1-1, with no clear D. V gave up 7 bases and J gave up 1 base, with 10 bases separating them. CDR3 size: 13 residues. CDR1 and CDR2 from the germline V gene are ENHRY and SYGVKD. The CDR3 sequence is CAIMSTENTEAFF. Here the CDR3 DNA reads TGTGCCATCATGAGTACCGAGAACACTGAAGCTTTCTTT.

This chain connects TRBV28 to TRBJ2-7, with D possibly matching TRBD1 (6 bases). From germline, CDR1 is MDHEN and CDR2 SYDVKM. Deletions cut 4 bases from V and 2 bases from J, with 18 bases between. The CDR3 is 16 amino acids. CDR3 nucleotide sequence: TGTGCCAGCAGTTGGGGTTTTGGACAGCCTACCTACGAGCAGTACTTC. This codes for CASSWGFGQPTYEQYF.

The rearrangement uses TRBV19 and TRBJ2-6, with 7 positions matching TRBD2. The CDR3 is 16 residues long. Unmatched junction bases numbered 6, after V lost 5 bases and J lost 2 bases. Germline V gene sequence: CDR1 LNHDA, CDR2 SQIVND (reference sequence). DNA of the CDR3: TGTGCCAGTAGTTTGGGAGGGCGTCCTGGGGCCAACGTCCTGACTTTC. Amino acids: CASSLGGRPGANVLTF.

The chain carries TRBV7-9 and TRBJ2-1, with TRBD2 matching 7 bases. With 0 bases clipped from V and 2 bases from J, the junction kept 4 bases outside the gene matches. Looked up from germline, CDR1 is SEHNR and CDR2 is FQNEAQ (reference sequence). This CDR3 is built from 16 residues. The CDR3 coding sequence is TGTGCCAGCAGCTTAGCGGGGGGGGTGACCTACAATGAGCAGTTCTTC. Encoded protein: CASSLAGGVTYNEQFF.

V is TRBV6-5 and J is TRBJ1-4; TRBD1 might be the D (5 bases). V dropped 6 bases and J dropped 11 bases, with 16 bases sitting between them. The CDR3 runs to 13 residues. Germline CDR1 MNHEY, CDR2 SVGAGI. This CDR3 reads CASSLSGLRKLFF. In nucleotides, the CDR3 is TGTGCCAGCAGCCTATCAGGGCTCAGGAAACTGTTTTTT.

This clone was detected a few times. The chain couples TRBV27 to TRBJ2-1; no clear D gene. The germline CDR1 and CDR2 sequences are MNHEY and SMNVEV (reference sequence). The CDR3 has 15 amino acids. V was trimmed by 2 bases and J by 3 bases, leaving 11 bases between them. The CDR3 DNA sequence: TGTGCCAGCAGTTTAGCGTATAAGCTCTACAATGAGCAGTTCTTC. This encodes CASSLAYKLYNEQFF.

The rearrangement uses TRBV25-1 and TRBJ2-7, with D possibly TRBD1 on 5 matching bases. Per germline, CDR1 MGHDK and CDR2 SYGVNS. V lost 6 bases to trimming and J lost 7 bases, with 19 bases between them. The CDR3 is made up of 14 amino acids. The CDR3 is CASSLTGSGSEQYF. DNA of the CDR3: TGTGCCAGCAGCCTCACAGGTTCAGGTAGTGAGCAGTACTTC.

This rearrangement joins TRBV7-9 to TRBJ2-7; D possibly corresponds to TRBD1 (5 bases). CDR1 is SEHNR and CDR2 is FQNEAQ in the germline V gene (reference sequence). Trimming removed 0 bases from V and 0 bases from J, with 12 bases in between. This CDR3 spans 16 amino acids. In DNA form, the CDR3 reads TGTGCCAGCAGCTTAGCGTGGCAGGGTTACTCCTACGAGCAGTACTTC. Amino acid sequence: CASSLAWQGYSYEQYF.

The gene calls are TRBV18 and TRBJ2-5, with 13 positions matching TRBD2. The CDR3 covers 19 residues. The junction had 8 bases not matched to a gene; V was cut back by 0 bases and J by 1 base. Germline V gene data show CDR1 as KGHSH and CDR2 as LQKENI. CDR3 protein: CASSPPFETSGGSQETQYF. CDR3 sequence (DNA): TGTGCCAGCTCACCACCGTTCGAGACTAGCGGGGGGTCCCAAGAGACCCAGTACTTC.

This sequence joins TRBV18 and TRBJ2-7; D unclear. V lost 1 base to trimming and J lost 0 bases, with 10 bases between them. Per the germline V gene, CDR1 is KGHSH and CDR2 is LQKENI. This CDR3 has 15 amino acids. This CDR3 reads CASSPQQQTSYEQYF. The CDR3 coding sequence is TGTGCCAGCTCACCACAGCAACAGACCTCCTACGAGCAGTACTTC.

This clone came up once. This chain links TRBV14 with TRBJ1-2; 9 bases map to TRBD1. The CDR3 has 14 amino acids. V shed 2 bases, J shed 8 bases, and the junction held 6 bases outside the gene matches. The germline V gene encodes CDR1 SGHDN and CDR2 FVKESK. The CDR3 DNA reads as TGTGCCAGCAGCCAACGGACAGGGGAGGACGGCTACACCTTC. The encoded protein is CASSQRTGEDGYTF.

This chain connects TRBV15 to TRBJ2-5; maybe TRBD2 (5 bases). Germline V gene data show CDR1 as LNHNV and CDR2 as YYDKDF (reference sequence). Trimming took 0 bases from V and 7 from J, leaving 12 bases between them. This CDR3 has 14 amino acids. CDR3 coding DNA: TGTGCCACCAGCAGAGATGCCGGGGTGGGGACCCAGTACTTC. Encoded protein: CATSRDAGVGTQYF.

This chain uses TRBV2 with TRBJ1-2; 7 bases line up with TRBD1. This CDR3 contains 13 residues. Germline loops: CDR1 SNHLY, CDR2 FYNNEI. With V trimmed by 6 bases and J by 4 bases, 5 bases remained unmatched. CDR3 region: CASRGQRAYGYTF. The CDR3 nucleotides read TGTGCCAGCAGGGGACAGCGAGCCTATGGCTACACCTTC. Looking up the rest from reference TRBV2 and TRBJ1-2 gives the full variable domain: EPEVTQTPSHQVTQMGQEVILRCVPISNHLYFYWYRQILGQKVEFLVSFYNNEISEKSEIFDDQFSVERPDGSNFTLKIRSTKLEDSAMYFCASRGQRAYGYTFGSGTRLTVV.

The J gene is TRBJ2-7, the V gene TRBV7-9; 8 nucleotides line up with TRBD2. V lost 6 bases, J lost 7 bases, and 14 bases stayed unmatched. The germline V gene has CDR1 SEHNR and CDR2 FQNEAQ (reference sequence). The CDR3 has 15 amino acids. The CDR3 loop is CASSQDGRGSGEQYF. The CDR3 region has the DNA TGTGCCAGCAGTCAGGACGGGAGGGGTTCGGGAGAGCAGTACTTC.